This T cell receptor (beta chain) was captured by sequencing in a study of blood T cell repertoires in COVID-19. From germline, CDR1 is SGHKS and CDR2 YYEKEE (reference sequence). The CDR3 covers 15 residues. V dropped 3 bases and J dropped 5 bases, with 18 bases sitting between them. Repertoires were generated with immunoSEQ multiplex PCR, while TCRdb's copy carries only in-frame clones and drops some. There are around 140,000 clones in the sample; around 87% occur only once, and about 2.5% lies in the top ten. The sequenced material came from peripheral blood. J is TRBJ2-7 and V is TRBV5-5; D might be TRBD2 (6 bases). The TCR sequence derives from a man aged 50 or older with active COVID-19. The CDR3 sequence is CASSSRPLGGNEQYF. The CDR3 DNA is TGTGCCAGCAGCTCCAGGCCCCTCGGAGGGAACGAGCAGTACTTC.